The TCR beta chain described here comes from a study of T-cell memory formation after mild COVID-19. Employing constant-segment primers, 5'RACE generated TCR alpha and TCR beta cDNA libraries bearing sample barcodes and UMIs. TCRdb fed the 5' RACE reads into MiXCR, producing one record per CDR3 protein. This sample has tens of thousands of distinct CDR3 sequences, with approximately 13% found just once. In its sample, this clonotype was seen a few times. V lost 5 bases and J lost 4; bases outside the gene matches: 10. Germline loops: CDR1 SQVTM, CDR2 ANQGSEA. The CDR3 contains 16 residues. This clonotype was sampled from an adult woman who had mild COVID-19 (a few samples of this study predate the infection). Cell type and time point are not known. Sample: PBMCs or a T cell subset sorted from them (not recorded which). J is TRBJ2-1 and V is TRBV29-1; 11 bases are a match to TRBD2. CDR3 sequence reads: CSVLGSGRGLYNEQFF. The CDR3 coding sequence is TGCAGCGTTCTGGGTAGCGGGAGGGGGTTATACAATGAGCAGTTCTTC.